This entry lists 19 T cell receptor beta chains sequenced from one sample in a study of blood T cell repertoires in COVID-19. Clones were read by immunoSEQ multiplex PCR, and TCRdb kept only the in-frame ones, dropping some. Seen here are 250,000 or so clones, approximately 90% observed once, and the top ten hold approximately 2.7%. Source material: PBMCs or T cells enriched from blood (not recorded which). Receptors were obtained from a man aged 40-49 years who had been exposed to COVID-19.

The chain has TRBV2 and TRBJ1-1; D not resolved. This CDR3 has 14 residues. Trimming took 7 bases from V and 2 from J, leaving 14 bases between them. Looked up from germline, CDR1 is SNHLY and CDR2 is FYNNEI. This CDR3 is CASIQPQENTEAFF. CDR3 nucleotides: TGTGCCAGCATCCAACCCCAGGAAAACACTGAAGCTTTCTTT.

V usage is TRBV28 and J usage is TRBJ1-4; 7 bases line up with TRBD1. The CDR3 runs to 14 residues. After removal of 6 bases from V and 5 bases from J, the junction contained 6 bases not matched to a gene. Germline V gene data show CDR1 as MDHEN and CDR2 as SYDVKM. CDR3 in DNA: TGTGCCAGCAGCGCGACAGGGCTAAATGAAAAACTGTTTTTT. Its protein is CASSATGLNEKLFF.

This chain connects TRBV28 to TRBJ1-4, with D possibly TRBD1 on 6 matching bases. The V gene's germline CDR1 is MDHEN and CDR2 SYDVKM. The CDR3 spans 18 residues. The V and J ends lost 1 base and 5 bases respectively, with 20 bases between them. CDR3 loop: CASSLSPLQGLDNEKLFF. CDR3 DNA sequence: TGTGCCAGCAGTTTATCTCCTTTACAGGGCTTAGACAATGAAAAACTGTTTTTT.

V usage is TRBV4-2 and J usage is TRBJ1-3, with no clear D. The CDR3 runs to 17 residues. V was cut by 0 bases and J by 3 bases, with 15 bases left in between. The germline V gene has CDR1 LGHNA and CDR2 YNFKEQ. CDR3 in amino acids: CASSQEGGASFGNTIYF. CDR3 DNA: TGTGCCAGCAGCCAAGAGGGAGGAGCGAGCTTTGGAAACACCATATATTTT.

The rearrangement uses TRBV5-4 and TRBJ1-1; 11 bases are shared with TRBD1. Trimming took 6 bases from V and 4 from J; bases not matched to a gene: 8. Germline loops: CDR1 SGHNT, CDR2 YYREEE (reference sequence). This CDR3 region has 15 residues. DNA of the CDR3: TGTGCCAGCACCCAGCGGGGGACAGGGGGCACTGAAGCTTTCTTT. It encodes CASTQRGTGGTEAFF.

This chain uses TRBV27 with TRBJ1-5, with D possibly being TRBD1 (5 bases). CDR3 length: 14 amino acids. Trimming shortened V by 3 bases and J by 4 bases, and 10 bases separated the two germline ends. Germline CDR1 reads MNHEY; CDR2 reads SMNVEV (reference sequence). CDR3 loop: CASSFRGTNQPQHF. CDR3 sequence (DNA): TGTGCCAGCAGTTTTCGGGGGACTAATCAGCCCCAGCATTTT.

This clone is a singleton in its sample. J is TRBJ1-5 and V is TRBV7-2; D is unresolved. V was trimmed by 2 bases and J by 4 bases, leaving 12 bases between them. The CDR3 covers 15 residues. The V gene's germline CDR1 is SGHTA and CDR2 FQGNSA. CDR3 in amino acids: CASSLREQTNQPQHF. CDR3 sequence (DNA): TGTGCCAGCAGCTTAAGGGAGCAAACTAATCAGCCCCAGCATTTT.

V gene TRBV28 combines with J gene TRBJ1-5; TRBD1 is a possible D gene (6 bases). Germline values: CDR1 MDHEN, CDR2 SYDVKM. The V end was cut by 9 bases, the J end by 6 bases, with 18 bases between. This CDR3 is 14 amino acids long. The CDR3 region is CASRNRVLSQPQHF. DNA for the CDR3: TGTGCCAGTCGGAACAGGGTTTTATCTCAGCCCCAGCATTTT.

This chain connects TRBV5-1 to TRBJ1-1; 8 bases line up with TRBD1. The CDR3 spans 17 residues. The trim removed 3 bases at V and 0 bases at J, leaving 10 bases unmatched. Germline loops: CDR1 SGHRS, CDR2 YFSETQ. The CDR3 protein is CASSSLGGQGLNTEAFF. In DNA form, the CDR3 reads TGCGCCAGCAGCTCCTTAGGCGGACAGGGTTTGAACACTGAAGCTTTCTTT. Using reference TRBV5-1 and TRBJ1-1 for the parts outside the CDR3, the full variable domain is KAGVTQTPRYLIKTRGQQVTLSCSPISGHRSVSWYQQTPGQGLQFLFEYFSETQRNKGNFPGRFSGRQFSNSRSEMNVSTLELGDSALYLCASSSLGGQGLNTEAFFGQGTRLTVV.

In nucleotides, the CDR3 is TGTGCCAGTAGATTGGACAGACGGGGCTACACCTTC. Protein sequence: CASRLDRRGYTF. The gene calls are TRBV19 and TRBJ1-2; a weak D match, TRBD1 (6 bases). Germline CDR1 reads LNHDA; CDR2 reads SQIVND (reference sequence). With 6 bases removed from V and 8 bases from J, the gap between germline ends came to 13 bases. CDR3 length equals 12 residues.

The rearrangement joins TRBV2 to TRBJ2-7, with 7 bases fitting TRBD2. The trim removed 1 base at V and 3 bases at J, leaving 6 bases unmatched. From germline, CDR1 is SNHLY and CDR2 FYNNEI. The CDR3 is 15 residues long. CDR3: CASSEGGAGDYEQYF. Written as DNA, the CDR3 is TGTGCCAGCAGTGAAGGTGGCGCGGGAGACTACGAGCAGTACTTC. Drawing the rest from reference TRBV2 and TRBJ2-7, the complete variable domain is EPEVTQTPSHQVTQMGQEVILRCVPISNHLYFYWYRQILGQKVEFLVSFYNNEISEKSEIFDDQFSVERPDGSNFTLKIRSTKLEDSAMYFCASSEGGAGDYEQYFGPGTRLTVT.

The chain links TRBV6-6 to TRBJ2-7; 8 positions agree with TRBD1. In germline, CDR1 is MNHNY, CDR2 SVGAGI (reference sequence). V trimming: 6 bases; J trimming: 1 base; junction bases outside the gene matches: 8. The CDR3 extends over 15 amino acids. The CDR3 DNA is TGTGCCAGCAGATACCAGACAGGGGCTTCCTACGAGCAGTACTTC. Translated: CASRYQTGASYEQYF.

The CDR3 region has the DNA TGCAGCGTTGAGGGGGATGGCGGGAGGGCGGCTGGGTTCTTC. Its protein product is CSVEGDGGRAAGFF. J is TRBJ2-1 and V is TRBV29-1, with TRBD2 matching 9 bases. CDR3 size: 14 residues. Germline V gene sequence: CDR1 SQVTM, CDR2 ANQGSEA. V was pared by 3 bases and J by 15 bases, with 15 bases of the junction left unmatched.

The V call is TRBV19, the J call TRBJ1-5; D uncertain. Trimming removed 3 bases at V and 5 bases at J, with 8 bases between. The CDR3 is made up of 13 amino acids. Germline V CDR1 and CDR2: LNHDA, SQIVND (reference sequence). CDR3: CASSMVRDQPQHF. In nucleotides, the CDR3 is TGTGCCAGTAGTATGGTCCGGGATCAGCCCCAGCATTTT.

The V and J genes are TRBV19 and TRBJ2-1, with D possibly TRBD2 on 5 matching bases. CDR3 length: 14 residues. Trimming shortened V by 7 bases and J by 4 bases, and 14 bases separated the two germline ends. CDR1 is LNHDA, CDR2 SQIVND, per germline (reference sequence). CDR3 in amino acids: CASTSGGGYNEQFF. CDR3 DNA sequence: TGTGCCAGTACCTCAGGCGGAGGATACAATGAGCAGTTCTTC.

The rearrangement links TRBV4-2 to TRBJ1-2; weak D call: TRBD1 (6 bases). The CDR3 spans 16 residues. Germline V gene data show CDR1 as LGHNA and CDR2 as YNFKEQ. Trimming cost V 0 bases and J 1 base, with 12 bases left between them. CDR3 in amino acids: CASSQDLGGLNYGYTF. CDR3 bases: TGTGCCAGCAGCCAAGATTTGGGGGGGCTTAACTATGGCTACACCTTC.

This clone has only one observation. The genes are TRBV12-3 or TRBV12-4 and TRBJ2-1; tentatively, D is TRBD2 (5 bases). This CDR3 comprises 13 residues. The germline V and J ends were trimmed by 3 bases and 8 bases, with 11 bases remaining between them. In nucleotides, the CDR3 is TGTGCCAGCAGTTTGTCCAAGAGGGATGAGCAGTTCTTC. It yields the protein CASSLSKRDEQFF.

The chain couples TRBV7-2 to TRBJ1-5, with D maybe TRBD1 (5 bases). This CDR3 contains 14 residues. Trimming cost V 2 bases and J 5 bases, with 10 bases left between them. CDR1 is SGHTA, CDR2 FQGNSA, per germline. Here the CDR3 DNA reads TGTGCCAGCAGCTTATATGGGGGGGATCAGCCCCAGCATTTT. This sequence encodes CASSLYGGDQPQHF.

The rearrangement links TRBV7-9 to TRBJ2-1; TRBD2 aligns across 9 bases. The CDR3 loop spans 16 amino acids. The germline gives CDR1 SEHNR, CDR2 FQNEAQ (reference sequence). Unmatched junction bases numbered 3, after V lost 3 bases and J lost 0 bases. The CDR3 sequence is CASSFSGGRSYNEQFF. The CDR3 DNA follows: TGTGCCAGCAGCTTTAGCGGGGGTCGCTCCTACAATGAGCAGTTCTTC.